These T cell receptor beta chains were read from a single sample in a study of T-cell reconstitution after alpha-beta-depleted transplantation in children. Each CDR3 protein is one row after TCRdb ran MiXCR on the PCR reads. Of 300,000 or so distinct CDR3 sequences in the sample, 20% to 30% are singletons; the top ten hold approximately 11%. Source: PBMCs, mostly from graft donor cells, taken 180 days after TCRalphabeta/CD19-depleted stem cell transplant. The receptor source for this set is a male patient younger than 18 who had a stem cell transplant for acute lymphoblastic leukemia, so the T cells may come from the graft donor. Both conserved end residues are part of each CDR3. The D gene is left open where the match is weak. Some rows have no size entry. The others give once, few or many, or a class for an expanded clone.

v_gene,j_gene,abundance,d_gene,CDR3nt,CDR3aa
TRBV5-1,TRBJ1-2,many,TRBD1,TGCGCCAGCAGCTTACAGGGGAATGGCTACACCTTC,CASSLQGNGYTF
TRBV11-2,TRBJ1-3,many,-,TGTGCCAGCAGCTTAGCTGGGGCTGGAAACACCATATATTTT,CASSLAGAGNTIYF
TRBV29-1,TRBJ1-4,-,TRBD1,TGCAGCACCCGGGACAGTAATGAAAAACTGTTTTTT,CSTRDSNEKLFF
TRBV5-1,TRBJ1-5,-,-,TGCGCCAGCAGCTTGGTTGGTCCCAGTAGCAATCAGCCCCAGCATTTT,CASSLVGPSSNQPQHF
TRBV21-1,TRBJ1-2,-,-,TGTGCCAGCGGCGGGGACAGGGCGATCTATGGCTACACCTTC,CASGGDRAIYGYTF
TRBV4-1,TRBJ1-1,few,TRBD1,TGCGCCAGCAGCCTCAGCCCTGTCAGGGGGACTGAAGCTTTCTTT,CASSLSPVRGTEAFF
TRBV4-1,TRBJ2-1,-,-,TGCGCCAGCAGCCAAGTGGGGGCAGGAATTTACAATGAGCAGTTCTTC,CASSQVGAGIYNEQFF
TRBV5-6,TRBJ2-7,few,TRBD1,TGTGCCAGCAGCTTGGGGGACAGCCAAGAGCAGTACTTC,CASSLGDSQEQYF
TRBV27,TRBJ2-7,few,-,TGTGCCAGCAGTTCCCCGACCCCCCCAGGCGAGCAGTACTTC,CASSSPTPPGEQYF
TRBV4-2,TRBJ2-1,few,TRBD2,TGTGCCAGCAGCCAAGAATCCAGCGGGAGTGGAAATGAGCAGTTCTTC,CASSQESSGSGNEQFF
TRBV4-3,TRBJ2-3,-,-,TGCGCCAGCAGCCAAACCAGACAAAATACGCAGTATTTT,CASSQTRQNTQYF
TRBV5-1,TRBJ2-7,many,-,TGCGCCAGCAGCGCCGGACCCTACGAGCAGTACTTC,CASSAGPYEQYF
TRBV20-1,TRBJ1-5,few,-,TGCAGTGCTAGTTGGGGGGGCAATCAGCCCCAGCATTTT,CSASWGGNQPQHF
TRBV29-1,TRBJ2-5,-,-,TGCAGCGTTGAAGGGACGCTCCAAGAGACCCAGTACTTC,CSVEGTLQETQYF
TRBV5-1,TRBJ2-7,many,TRBD2,TGCGCCAGCAGCAGACTAGCGGGAGGCTACGAGCAGTACTTC,CASSRLAGGYEQYF
TRBV5-1,TRBJ1-2,-,-,TGCGCCAGCAGCCTTTCGCCCCTAATGGGCTACACCTTC,CASSLSPLMGYTF
TRBV20-1,TRBJ2-2,-,TRBD2,TGCAGTGCCTGGGGGGGGAACACCGGGGAGCTGTTTTTT,CSAWGGNTGELFF
TRBV7-6,TRBJ1-4,-,TRBD1,TGTGCCAGCAGCCCGAAGGACAGGGATAAAGAAAAACTGTTTTTT,CASSPKDRDKEKLFF
TRBV4-1,TRBJ2-2,few,-,TGCGCCAGCAGCCAAGATCTATACCGGGGGAACACCGGGGAGCTGTTTTTT,CASSQDLYRGNTGELFF
TRBV12-5,TRBJ2-5,-,TRBD2,TGTGCTAGTGGTTTCGTCCGAGGCGGGGGGCGCGAGGAGACCCAGTACTTC,CASGFVRGGGREETQYF
TRBV20-1,TRBJ1-6,few,-,TGCAGTGCTCTCGGGCCTACGGGCAATTCACCCCTCCACTTT,CSALGPTGNSPLHF
TRBV4-1,TRBJ2-1,few,-,TGCGCCAGCAGCCAAGGGAACAATGAGCAGTTCTTC,CASSQGNNEQFF
TRBV6-5,TRBJ1-2,-,-,TGTGCCAGCAGTTACTCGGGTTGGACAGTCTACACCTTC,CASSYSGWTVYTF
TRBV4-1,TRBJ1-2,-,TRBD1,TGCGCCAGCAGCCAAGTTGGGACAGGGGGGAATGGCTACACCTTC,CASSQVGTGGNGYTF
TRBV24-1,TRBJ1-5,once,-,TGTGCCACCAGTGAAACCAAACAGCCCCAGCATTTT,CATSETKQPQHF
TRBV10-3,TRBJ2-7,few,-,TGTGCCATCAGTGGGACTCTTCGGGCGTACGAGCAGTACTTC,CAISGTLRAYEQYF
TRBV27,TRBJ2-7,-,-,TGTGCCAGCAGTTCCCCCCGGTGGACGCATACCGACGAGCAGTACTTC,CASSSPRWTHTDEQYF
TRBV11-2,TRBJ2-1,-,TRBD2,TGTGCCAGCAGCTCCCTGAGGACTAGCGGAGGGCGGGAGCAGTTCTTC,CASSSLRTSGGREQFF
TRBV18,TRBJ2-7,-,TRBD1,TGTGCCAGCTCATCGGACAGGGGCGGTTCGAGTGGGGAGCAGTACTTC,CASSSDRGGSSGEQYF
TRBV20-1,TRBJ1-4,many,-,TGCAGTGCTCCTACCATAGAGGCGGTTGAAAAACTGTTTTTT,CSAPTIEAVEKLFF
TRBV20-1,TRBJ2-1,few,-,TGCAGTGCTAGTGCGGGATCGGTCGACGTCGAGCAGTTCTTC,CSASAGSVDVEQFF
TRBV18,TRBJ2-5,once,-,TGTGCCAGCTCGCCAAGACAGGCGCCGGGAGAGACCCAGTACTTC,CASSPRQAPGETQYF
TRBV3-1,TRBJ2-1,-,TRBD1,TGTGCCAGCAGCCTAGACAGGGGCACGTACAATGAGCAGTTCTTC,CASSLDRGTYNEQFF
TRBV20-1,TRBJ2-4,few,-,TGCAGTGCTAGAGGACAGAGGAGAGCCAAAAACATTCAGTACTTC,CSARGQRRAKNIQYF
TRBV29-1,TRBJ1-1,-,-,TGCAGCGTTGTTGCGCGCTTAGGGAACACTGAAGCTTTCTTT,CSVVARLGNTEAFF
TRBV11-1,TRBJ2-3,-,TRBD2,TGTGCCAGCAGCCTGCTAGCGGCGCGGGAGGGATACACAGATACGCAGTATTTT,CASSLLAAREGYTDTQYF
TRBV7-6,TRBJ2-7,few,-,TGTGCCAGCAGCCCGACGGGACGTCCTGAGGACGAGCAGTACTTC,CASSPTGRPEDEQYF
TRBV24-1,TRBJ2-4,-,TRBD2,TGTGCCACCAGTGATTTGCGGAATTCTAGCGGGCATCCTCTAGCCAAAAACATTCAGTACTTC,CATSDLRNSSGHPLAKNIQYF
TRBV29-1,TRBJ1-1,-,-,TGCAGCGTTTATGGCCGGATGAACACTGAAGCTTTCTTT,CSVYGRMNTEAFF